These 20 T cell receptor beta chains were sequenced from one sample in a study of glioma-infiltrating T cells after dendritic cell vaccination. Only in-frame clones appear in the TCRdb table, and some are missing; sequencing was by immunoSEQ multiplex PCR. The sample lists 100,000 or so clones, 85% to 90% seen once, with around 14% in the top ten. The sample here was blood, taken before dendritic cell vaccination. Every receptor here comes from a human donor with glioblastoma.

The chain has TRBV9 and TRBJ1-1; 9 positions agree with TRBD1. This CDR3 comprises 14 residues. The germline gives CDR1 SGDLS, CDR2 YYNGEE. Trimming cost V 6 bases and J 5 bases; bases outside gene matches: 8. CDR3: CASNRDREGTEAFF. CDR3 DNA: TGTGCCAGCAACCGGGACAGGGAGGGGACTGAAGCTTTCTTT.

This clone was observed once. V is TRBV9 and J is TRBJ1-3; weak D call: TRBD1 (6 bases). The CDR3 is made up of 17 amino acids. Trimming took off 6 bases at V and 4 bases at J, with 23 bases between the two ends. Germline V gives CDR1 SGDLS, CDR2 YYNGEE. The CDR3 DNA is TGTGCCAGCACCAGAGACGGGACACCTAAAGCCGGAAACACCATATATTTT. Translation: CASTRDGTPKAGNTIYF.

The chain carries TRBV5-4 and TRBJ2-7; tentatively, D is TRBD1 (6 bases). V lost 4 bases, J lost 0 bases, and 17 bases lay in between. Germline lookup yields CDR1 SGHNT and CDR2 YYREEE (reference sequence). CDR3 length: 16 residues. The CDR3 sequence: CASSPGQHPSSYEQYF. CDR3 DNA: TGTGCCAGCAGCCCAGGACAGCACCCTAGCTCCTACGAGCAGTACTTC.

The chain uses TRBV7-9 and TRBJ2-3; D gene unclear. With 3 bases removed from V and 4 bases from J, the gap between germline ends came to 5 bases. Germline V lookup: CDR1 SEHNR, CDR2 FQNEAQ (reference sequence). This CDR3 is 12 amino acids long. In DNA, the CDR3 is TGTGCCAGCAGCTTGTCAGCAGATACGCAGTATTTT. It yields the protein CASSLSADTQYF.

The chain recombines TRBV25-1 with TRBJ1-2, with D perhaps matching TRBD1 (6 bases). The CDR3 is 18 residues long. Trimming shortened V by 0 bases and J by 0 bases, and 17 bases separated the two germline ends. Germline V CDR1 and CDR2: MGHDK, SYGVNS. CDR3 protein: CASSEYFEGVPTNYGYTF. CDR3 coding DNA: TGTGCCAGCAGTGAATATTTTGAGGGGGTGCCTACTAACTATGGCTACACCTTC.

This chain uses TRBV9 with TRBJ2-3; the match to TRBD2 covers 8 bases. The CDR3 sequence is 15 residues long. Trimming cost V 0 bases and J 4 bases; bases outside gene matches: 4. CDR1 SGDLS and CDR2 YYNGEE come from the germline V gene. CDR3 nucleotide sequence: TGTGCCAGCAGCGTAGCCGGGGGGGCTTCAGATACGCAGTATTTT. It codes for CASSVAGGASDTQYF.

V usage is TRBV27 and J usage is TRBJ2-1; TRBD2 might be the D (6 bases). CDR3 length: 16 amino acids. The germline V gene encodes CDR1 MNHEY and CDR2 SMNVEV (reference sequence). Trimming removed 0 bases at V and 4 bases at J, with 13 bases between. This CDR3 is CASSLSEGSSYNEQFF. The CDR3 DNA reads as TGTGCCAGCAGTTTATCGGAGGGGTCTTCATACAATGAGCAGTTCTTC.

This sequence joins TRBV12-5 and TRBJ1-1, with D maybe TRBD1 (6 bases). Germline CDR1 and CDR2: LGHNT and FRNRAP. The CDR3 runs 13 residues. V lost 6 bases to trimming and J lost 1 base, with 9 bases between them. The CDR3 DNA follows: TGTGCTAGTGGCAGGGGTGGGAACACTGAAGCTTTCTTT. It specifies CASGRGGNTEAFF.

This rearrangement joins TRBV27 to TRBJ2-5, with D perhaps TRBD1 (6 bases). V gave up 5 bases and J gave up 7 bases, with 14 bases separating them. CDR3 size: 13 residues. Germline assignment: CDR1 MNHEY and CDR2 SMNVEV (reference sequence). The CDR3 region is CASSVGTSGTQYF. The CDR3 nucleotides are TGTGCCAGCAGTGTCGGGACAAGCGGGACCCAGTACTTC.

This clone was detected once. The gene calls are TRBV5-1 and TRBJ2-7, with 8 positions matching TRBD2. The CDR3 totals 16 residues. V shed 6 bases, J shed 6 bases, and the junction held 17 bases outside the gene matches. Germline values: CDR1 SGHRS, CDR2 YFSETQ. CDR3 DNA: TGCGCCAGCACCCGGGGAGAGGCGGGAGGCCACCGCGAGCAGTACTTC. Encoded protein: CASTRGEAGGHREQYF.

The V gene is TRBV5-8, the J gene TRBJ1-2; D is possibly TRBD1 (5 bases). V was cut by 1 base and J by 2 bases, with 15 bases left in between. In germline, CDR1 is SGHTS, CDR2 YDEGEE. This CDR3 has 16 residues. This CDR3 reads CASSLTGAGGNYGYTF. CDR3 coding DNA: TGTGCCAGCAGCTTGACCGGTGCGGGGGGGAACTATGGCTACACCTTC.

V gene TRBV11-2 combines with J gene TRBJ2-1, with 7 bases lining up with TRBD2. J was trimmed by 7 bases and V by 1 base; bases with no gene match: 1. CDR3 length: 13 residues. Germline-derived CDR1 and CDR2 are SGHAT and FQNNGV. The CDR3 DNA reads TGTGCCAGCAGCTTAGGCGGGAGTAATGAGCAGTTCTTC. Translated, it gives CASSLGGSNEQFF.

Remarks on this clone: Other DNA sequences of this sample code for an identical CDR3. The chain has TRBV5-1 and TRBJ1-2, with D unresolved. Trimming stripped 2 bases from V and 4 bases from J, with 12 bases between. CDR1 SGHRS and CDR2 YFSETQ come from the germline V gene. CDR3 size: 14 residues. For the CDR3, the DNA is TGCGCCAGCAGCTTTGGAGGTTATGCCTATGGCTACACCTTC. Amino acid sequence: CASSFGGYAYGYTF.

The chain carries TRBV5-1 and TRBJ2-7, with 11 bases aligning to TRBD1. CDR3 length: 14 amino acids. The V gene end was trimmed by 2 bases and the J gene end by 5 bases; junction bases not matched to a gene: 3. Germline lookup yields CDR1 SGHRS and CDR2 YFSETQ. The CDR3 spells CASSFGQGANEQYF. CDR3 bases: TGCGCCAGCAGCTTTGGACAGGGGGCTAACGAGCAGTACTTC.

The chain employs TRBV5-1 and TRBJ2-7; 10 bases are a match to TRBD2. The CDR3 spans 14 residues. Germline V gives CDR1 SGHRS, CDR2 YFSETQ. V dropped 3 bases and J dropped 6; count of bases not matched to a gene: 6. The CDR3 spells CASSYSGLAPEQYF. CDR3 nucleotides: TGCGCCAGCAGCTACTCGGGACTAGCGCCCGAGCAGTACTTC. The whole variable domain, filled in from reference TRBV5-1 and TRBJ2-7, reads KAGVTQTPRYLIKTRGQQVTLSCSPISGHRSVSWYQQTPGQGLQFLFEYFSETQRNKGNFPGRFSGRQFSNSRSEMNVSTLELGDSALYLCASSYSGLAPEQYFGPGTRLTVT.

Here the CDR3 reads CASSQDLPGQGYSYEQYF. The CDR3 nucleotides read TGCGCCAGCAGCCAAGATCTGCCGGGACAGGGGTATTCCTACGAGCAGTACTTC. This chain connects TRBV4-3 to TRBJ2-7, with TRBD1 matching over 10 bases. Germline CDR1 LGHNA, CDR2 YSLEER. The CDR3 length is 18 residues. Trimming cost V 0 bases and J 1 base; bases outside gene matches: 9.

V is TRBV7-6 and J is TRBJ2-7; 9 positions agree with TRBD1. The length of the CDR3 is 20 residues. Germline assignment: CDR1 SGHVS and CDR2 FNYEAQ. V lost 1 base, J lost 3 bases, and 19 bases stayed unmatched. The CDR3 reads CASSLDQIGATGGSFYEQYF. CDR3 nucleotide sequence: TGTGCCAGCAGCTTAGATCAGATTGGAGCAACAGGGGGCAGTTTCTACGAGCAGTACTTC. Full variable domain (rest looked up from reference TRBV7-6 and TRBJ2-7): GAGVSQSPRYKVTKRGQDVALRCDPISGHVSLYWYRQALGQGPEFLTYFNYEAQQDKSGLPNDRFSAERPEGSISTLTIQRTEQRDSAMYRCASSLDQIGATGGSFYEQYFGPGTRLTVT.

There are a few counts of this clone. The chain couples TRBV2 to TRBJ1-1; 7 bases are shared with TRBD1. This CDR3 is 14 amino acids long. CDR1 and CDR2 from the germline V gene are SNHLY and FYNNEI. With 5 bases clipped from V and 11 bases from J, the junction kept 14 bases outside the gene matches. CDR3 DNA sequence: TGTGCCAGCAGTACTAATACAGGGGTGGAAGGGGCTTTCTTT. Its protein is CASSTNTGVEGAFF.

In this sample, this clone turned up once. Here the CDR3 DNA reads TGCGCCAGCAGCTTTAGCGGGGGGGCCAATGAGCAGTTCTTC. Protein product: CASSFSGGANEQFF. This chain joins TRBV5-1 and TRBJ2-1; 11 bases are shared with TRBD2. The V gene's germline CDR1 is SGHRS and CDR2 YFSETQ. The trim removed 2 bases at V and 6 bases at J, leaving 1 base unmatched. There are 14 residues in the CDR3.

The chain links TRBV9 to TRBJ2-5; TRBD1 matches 9 bases. V shed 3 bases and J 1 base; nucleotides not matched to a gene: 1. CDR1 is SGDLS and CDR2 is YYNGEE in the germline V gene. CDR3 length: 14 amino acids. CDR3: CASSEQGAQETQYF. In nucleotides, the CDR3 is TGTGCCAGCAGCGAACAGGGGGCCCAAGAGACCCAGTACTTC.